This TCR beta chain comes out of a study of shared clonotypes between healthy human individuals. Donors were Caucasian adults residing in Nashville, Tennessee, USA. Germline-derived CDR1 and CDR2 are MGHRA and YSYEKL. V gave up 0 bases and J gave up 8 bases; unmatched junction bases: 17. CDR3 length: 20 amino acids. Data came from immunoSEQ multiplex PCR; TCRdb stores just in-frame clones and leaves some out. The table records 600,000 to 750,000 clones, about two thirds of them present only once. Points on this clone: As yet, its antigen is unknown.

Notes on the study in general: For naive CD4 cells, roughly 5% of clonotypes were shared across four donors. Generation probabilities were higher for clonotypes shared across all four sorted-subset donors than for unshared ones. Read depth was anticipated to influence clonotype sharing among donors.

V is TRBV4-1 and J is TRBJ2-1; TRBD2 matches 12 bases. This TCR came from a woman aged 30 to 39 in good health. The specimen was memory CD4+ T cells sorted from blood. As for subset: CD45RA-negative fraction. The CDR3 nucleotides read TGCGCCAGCAGCCAAGAACAAGGACAGCAACGGACTAGCGGGAAACATGAGCAGTTCTTC. Encoded protein: CASSQEQGQQRTSGKHEQFF.